This T cell receptor (beta chain) appears in the sequencing data of a study of blood T cells in healthy people across ages. This clonotype was detected only a few times. Antigen unknown. Study conclusions and caveats: Comparison with aged donors showed that long-lived donors had more naive CD4+ cells and higher diversity.

PCR was performed a second time for roughly 6 to 12 cycles using a sample-barcoded 5' primer and a J-beta primer mix. TCRdb passed the 5' RACE reads through MiXCR, listing each CDR3 protein once. The sample consists of about 1.5 million distinct CDR3 sequences, roughly 43% of them appearing once. Germline CDR1 is MDHEN and CDR2 is SYDVKM. The CDR3 runs 13 residues. The sample, roughly 9.1 milliliters of peripheral blood, was drawn from each donor. Every sample yielded at least 6.5 million isolated PBMCs. Each sample yielded at least 6 micrograms of PBMC total RNA. The sequence was collected from a woman aged 18-29 years in good health. Sequenced: blood. V usage is TRBV28 and J usage is TRBJ2-7; D is uncertain. The DNA matches TRBJ2-5 better at its end, which makes the J call doubtful. Written as DNA, the CDR3 is TGTGCCAGCAGTTTTTCGGCTGGGGAGACCCAGTACTTC. Translating it yields CASSFSAGETQYF.